This is a list of T cell receptor beta chains from one sample in a study of T cell repertoires in cytomegalovirus infection. TCRdb used MiXCR to reprocess the reads, holding one entry per CDR3 protein. This table holds hundreds of thousands of distinct CDR3 sequences, roughly 34% found once. What these receptors recognize is not known. The sample was cultured PBMCs, taken from culture after CMV antigen stimulation. The receptors come from a human donor in good health (CMV status not recorded). Some clones in this sample may be carry-over from other donors' samples. The CDR3 runs from the conserved cysteine through the conserved F or W. Each record gives: V gene, clone size, D gene, J gene, CDR3 protein, CDR3 DNA. The D gene is left open where the match is weak. Size is stated for part of the rows, as once, few or many counts, or as a class when the clone is expanded.

TRBV7-6	-	TRBD2	TRBJ2-1	CASSQTSGRALNEQFF	TGTGCCAGCAGCCAGACTAGCGGGAGGGCCCTCAATGAGCAGTTCTTC
TRBV23-1	few	-	TRBJ2-3	CASSPSRLDTDTQYF	TGCGCCAGCAGTCCATCCCGGCTCGACACAGATACGCAGTATTTT
TRBV24-1	few	-	TRBJ2-5	CATSDLPGLQETQYF	TGTGCCACCAGTGATTTGCCAGGCCTACAAGAGACCCAGTACTTC
TRBV29-1	-	-	TRBJ1-1	CSGTDWGTEAFF	TGCAGCGGTACAGACTGGGGCACTGAAGCTTTCTTT
TRBV7-8	-	TRBD2	TRBJ2-1	CASSFNRLTSGVEREQFF	TGTGCCAGCAGCTTCAACCGACTGACTAGCGGGGTCGAGAGGGAGCAGTTCTTC
TRBV5-4	-	-	TRBJ1-1	CASRKEGVNTEAFF	TGTGCCAGCAGAAAGGAGGGGGTGAACACTGAAGCTTTCTTT
TRBV15	-	TRBD1	TRBJ2-3	CATSRGIGTGSTDTQYF	TGTGCCACCAGCAGAGGCATCGGGACAGGTAGCACAGATACGCAGTATTTT
TRBV4-2	-	TRBD1	TRBJ2-7	CASSQGYGQGSVQYF	TGTGCCAGCAGCCAGGGGTACGGACAGGGGTCGGTGCAGTACTTC
TRBV7-2	many	TRBD1	TRBJ1-2	CASSSWDRRNYGYTF	TGTGCCAGCAGCTCATGGGACAGGAGAAACTATGGCTACACCTTC
TRBV12-3/TRBV12-4	-	-	TRBJ1-3	CASTLRSRPGNTIYF	TGTGCCAGCACCCTAAGGTCACGGCCTGGAAACACCATATATTTT
TRBV19	-	-	TRBJ1-5	CASRPIDGSNQPQHF	TGTGCCAGTAGACCGATAGACGGTAGCAATCAGCCCCAGCATTTT
TRBV19	-	TRBD2	TRBJ2-2	CASSALAGTSGELFF	TGTGCCAGTAGTGCCCTAGCGGGAACATCCGGGGAGCTGTTTTTT
TRBV7-2	many	-	TRBJ1-2	CASSLDYSNYGYTF	TGTGCCAGCAGCTTAGATTACTCTAACTATGGCTACACCTTC